These 12 T cell receptor beta chains were all obtained from the same sample, sequenced in a study of radiation and T cells in renal cell carcinoma. Some clones are missing from TCRdb's copy, which holds only in-frame ones; the method was immunoSEQ multiplex PCR. This repertoire shows under 150,000 clones, roughly 77% found once; its top ten account for approximately 2%. Time point defined: blood 2 weeks post-SBRT. The treatment was: 15 Gy SBRT to primary tumor, nephrectomy 4 weeks later. This material consisted of blood, taken from a patient whose treatment included radiotherapy and nephrectomy. All receptors come from a woman aged 55-75 years with renal cell carcinoma.

The V call is TRBV6-6, the J call TRBJ1-3; D perhaps matches TRBD1 (5 bases). Trimming shortened V by 6 bases and J by 1 base, and 13 bases separated the two germline ends. Germline V gives CDR1 MNHNY, CDR2 SVGAGI (reference sequence). CDR3 length: 15 amino acids. The CDR3 reads CASRRDAQSGNTIYF. The CDR3 bases are TGTGCCAGCAGACGGGACGCCCAATCTGGAAACACCATATATTTT.

The rearrangement uses TRBV6-6 and TRBJ1-2; D ambiguous. This CDR3 comprises 11 residues. Trimming pared 4 bases from V and 8 bases from J, leaving 8 bases between. Germline CDR1 is MNHNY and CDR2 is SVGAGI (reference sequence). CDR3 sequence reads: CASSSQRGYTF. Written as DNA, the CDR3 is TGTGCCAGCAGTTCCCAGCGGGGCTACACCTTC.

The V gene is TRBV2, the J gene TRBJ1-1; D is undetermined. Trimming cost V 3 bases and J 0 bases, with 11 bases left between them. The CDR3 is 15 residues long. Germline V gives CDR1 SNHLY, CDR2 FYNNEI. CDR3 coding DNA: TGTGCCAGCAGTGACCCCCATCATTTGAACACTGAAGCTTTCTTT. The encoded protein is CASSDPHHLNTEAFF.

The CDR3 DNA follows: TGTGCCAGCAGCCCCGGGACTAGCTACGAGCAGTACTTC. Its translation is CASSPGTSYEQYF. The rearrangement links TRBV7-2 to TRBJ2-7, with TRBD2 identical over 8 bases. With 5 bases clipped from V and 3 bases from J, the junction kept 3 bases outside the gene matches. The CDR3 covers 13 residues. Germline loops: CDR1 SGHTA, CDR2 FQGNSA.

The rearrangement joins TRBV7-2 to TRBJ1-3; no definite D call. CDR1 and CDR2 (germline): SGHTA, FQGNSA. CDR3 length: 12 amino acids. V shed 5 bases and J shed 5 bases, with 7 bases lying between them. As DNA, the CDR3 is TGTGCCAGCAGCCTAATAAGAAACACCATATATTTT. Translated: CASSLIRNTIYF.

This sequence joins TRBV19 and TRBJ2-1; 9 nucleotides align to TRBD1. The CDR3 has 15 amino acids. Trimming cost V 5 bases and J 8 bases; bases outside gene matches: 10. Germline lookup yields CDR1 LNHDA and CDR2 SQIVND (reference sequence). The CDR3 DNA is TGTGCCAGTAGTGCCTGGGACAGGGTGCGGGATGAGCAGTTCTTC. Translating gives CASSAWDRVRDEQFF.

This chain links TRBV5-4 with TRBJ2-5; 9 nucleotides line up with TRBD2. After removal of 4 bases from V and 2 bases from J, the junction contained 12 bases not matched to a gene. Germline V CDR1 and CDR2: SGHNT, YYREEE (reference sequence). The CDR3 has 17 amino acids. As DNA, the CDR3 is TGTGCCAGCAGCCCGGGGGTTAGCGGGGGAGCTCAAGAGACCCAGTACTTC. Its protein product is CASSPGVSGGAQETQYF.

This chain uses TRBV6-1 with TRBJ1-2, with 12 bases that match TRBD1. V trimming: 1 base; J trimming: 0 bases; junction bases outside the gene matches: 6. CDR3 size: 18 residues. CDR1 and CDR2 (germline): MNHNS, SASEGT. This CDR3 is CASSEVWDRGLTNYGYTF. In DNA form, the CDR3 reads TGTGCCAGCAGTGAAGTTTGGGACAGGGGGCTAACTAACTATGGCTACACCTTC.

The V call is TRBV6-1, the J call TRBJ2-7; 11 nucleotides align to TRBD2. Trimming at V came to 7 bases and at J to 1 base, leaving 15 bases not matched to a gene. Germline loops: CDR1 MNHNS, CDR2 SASEGT. CDR3 length: 18 residues. In nucleotides, the CDR3 is TGTGCCAGCACTGTAGCGGGAGGGTCGGGGATGTGGTCCTACGAGCAGTACTTC. Protein product: CASTVAGGSGMWSYEQYF.

This clone was seen ten or more times. This chain joins TRBV28 and TRBJ1-1, with 8 bases aligning to TRBD1. V lost 7 bases to trimming and J lost 10 bases; unmatched junction nucleotides: 14. The CDR3 contains 14 residues. Per germline, CDR1 MDHEN and CDR2 SYDVKM. CDR3 sequence: CASTPTRQGTLAFF. In nucleotides, the CDR3 is TGTGCCAGCACCCCCACTCGACAGGGGACTTTAGCTTTCTTT.

The chain joins TRBV7-2 to TRBJ2-7, with D possibly being TRBD1 (6 bases). CDR3 length: 15 residues. V lost 0 bases and J 6 bases, leaving 15 bases between the germline ends. Germline V gene lookup returns CDR1 SGHTA and CDR2 FQGNSA. CDR3 amino acids: CASSLAAGVIREQYF. The CDR3 DNA sequence: TGTGCCAGCAGCTTAGCGGCAGGGGTTATTCGCGAGCAGTACTTC.

The V call is TRBV9, the J call TRBJ2-5; no clear D gene. Germline CDR1 reads SGDLS; CDR2 reads YYNGEE. The CDR3 has 13 amino acids. V was pared by 5 bases and J by 4 bases, with 12 bases between. This CDR3 is CASSVQVGETQYF. The CDR3 DNA reads as TGTGCCAGCAGTGTACAAGTTGGAGAGACCCAGTACTTC.